This T cell receptor (beta chain) appears in the sequencing data of a study of cytomegalovirus exposure and HLA in healthy donors. Study-wide results and caveats: Several of the most significant clusters appeared linked to common viral pathogens, based on a later analysis.

V dropped 7 bases and J dropped 4; count of bases not matched to a gene: 7. Germline CDR1 reads MNHEY; CDR2 reads SVGAGI. The CDR3 contains 14 residues. The PCR contained 60 Vbeta and 13 Jbeta primers. Study processing details: Later, an analysis found about 83 million unique TCR beta chains, and some 10 million of these were shared. TCRdb's table, derived via immunoSEQ multiplex PCR, lists solely in-frame clones and lacks some. Clone size and V and J calls were adopted from that table, with D and trimming inferred from the DNA. Of over 85,000 clones in the sample, 75% to 80% were seen once. This clone showed up just once. Its antigen is still unknown.

This sequence originates from a female donor in good health and CMV-seronegative. The rearrangement links TRBV6-5 to TRBJ1-2, with TRBD1 matching 9 bases. Sequenced material: PBMCs. The CDR3 loop reads CASTTGDRAYGYTF. The CDR3 region has the DNA TGTGCCAGCACCACGGGGGACAGGGCCTATGGCTACACCTTC.